Listed below are T cell receptor beta chains from one sample, sequenced in a study of blood T cell repertoires in COVID-19. Data came from immunoSEQ multiplex PCR; TCRdb stores just in-frame clones and leaves some out. The profile shows 65,000 to 95,000 clones, nearly 90% of them singletons. Sequencing input: peripheral blood. The source of these receptors is a man older than 75 with acute or convalescent COVID-19. Both conserved end residues are trimmed from each CDR3. A D gene is named only where the DNA matches it firmly.

V,J,D,CDR3
TRBV18,TRBJ1-2,TRBD1,ASSPWTGTGYT
TRBV19,TRBJ1-1,NA,ASSIGHPANTEAF
TRBV2,TRBJ2-7,NA,ASSAVTSGQY
TRBV3-1/TRBV3-2,TRBJ1-1,NA,ASSQMEGLEAF
TRBV19,TRBJ1-1,NA,ASAPGTGIITEAF
TRBV9,TRBJ2-7,TRBD2,ASSVGSSGTYEQY
TRBV30,TRBJ2-1,NA,AWSLTGPGNEQF
TRBV6-2/TRBV6-3,TRBJ2-3,NA,ASSRIGGASTDTQY
TRBV3-1/TRBV3-2,TRBJ2-3,NA,ASSQGASTSTDTQY
TRBV3-1/TRBV3-2,TRBJ1-2,NA,ASSHATQGQGGYT
TRBV2,TRBJ1-2,TRBD1,ASKGQGEIYGYT
TRBV30,TRBJ1-5,NA,AWSHREGQPQH
TRBV9,TRBJ2-2,NA,ASSALDRGRELF
TRBV5-6,TRBJ1-3,NA,ASSFRFSGEGSGNTIY
TRBV5-6,TRBJ2-5,TRBD2,ASSWGAQRGGRETQY
TRBV5-1,TRBJ2-5,TRBD1,ASSLGGGGETQY
TRBV30,TRBJ2-5,NA,AWSVTGTQETQY
TRBV7-9,TRBJ2-5,TRBD1,ASSSTGTAQETQY
TRBV12-3/TRBV12-4,TRBJ2-7,TRBD1,ASSQGQIYEQY
TRBV27,TRBJ1-5,NA,ASSYSLGYQPQH
TRBV25-1,TRBJ2-5,TRBD1,ASTAGGQETQY
TRBV2,TRBJ1-5,NA,ASSELRVNQPQH
TRBV5-1,TRBJ2-1,NA,ASSGWTEEEGNEQF
TRBV10-2,TRBJ1-5,NA,ASSGDRYQPQH
TRBV6-6,TRBJ2-7,TRBD1,ASSEQGTYEQY
TRBV11-2,TRBJ1-4,NA,ASSFSIGGTSGKLF
TRBV19,TRBJ2-1,TRBD1,ASSTGQPTYNEQF
TRBV25-1,TRBJ2-7,NA,ASSPKSRVYEQY
TRBV9,TRBJ2-3,TRBD2,ASSVSSGRSDTQY
TRBV5-4,TRBJ2-3,TRBD2,ASSLRLAGGSDTQY
TRBV3-1/TRBV3-2,TRBJ2-2,NA,ASSQPGPGGELF
TRBV19,TRBJ1-2,TRBD1,ASSTAAGGYGYT
TRBV28,TRBJ2-7,NA,ASSLGHPTPEQY
TRBV27,TRBJ1-1,TRBD1,ASRVQGAYTEAF
TRBV28,TRBJ1-4,TRBD1,ASSGQGGTNEKLF
TRBV7-9,TRBJ1-6,NA,ASSLSNSPLH
TRBV10-3,TRBJ1-1,NA,AISPNREGTEAF
TRBV29-1,TRBJ1-2,NA,SVDLGARGYT
TRBV14,TRBJ2-5,TRBD2,ASSGLAGVGETQY
TRBV5-1,TRBJ2-1,TRBD1,ASSLVGQANNEQF
TRBV6-1,TRBJ1-1,NA,ASSEALGSVGKAF
TRBV12-3/TRBV12-4,TRBJ2-7,NA,ASSRTRDTEQY
TRBV11-2,TRBJ2-2,TRBD1,ASSAGDRTLTGELF
TRBV6-6,TRBJ2-7,NA,ASTLGTGLSYEQY
TRBV3-1/TRBV3-2,TRBJ2-5,NA,ASTRGQSQETQY
TRBV6-5,TRBJ1-3,TRBD1,ASTRFRGPGNTIY
TRBV15,TRBJ1-6,NA,ATHRGGRSPRRYNSPLH
TRBV6-5,TRBJ2-1,TRBD2,ASSFGTSLNEQF
TRBV18,TRBJ2-5,TRBD1,ASSPRDRGVQY
TRBV9,TRBJ2-6,NA,ASSSQGANVLT
TRBV4-1,TRBJ1-5,NA,ASSQGGPGGNQPQH
TRBV3-1/TRBV3-2,TRBJ2-7,NA,ASKGGAREQY